This TCR beta chain originates from a study of cytomegalovirus exposure and HLA in healthy donors. Study-wide findings and caveats: The authors listed around 150 TCR beta chains as cytomegalovirus-associated. The majority of TCR sequences were rare, yet some public TCRs appeared in many donors. The classifier reportedly diagnosed cytomegalovirus status with high specificity and sensitivity.

With regard to this clone: Its antigen is unidentified.

There are 19 residues in the CDR3. Germline lookup yields CDR1 LGHNT and CDR2 FRNRAP. V lost 4 bases to trimming and J lost 0 bases, with 22 bases between them. Libraries were prepared by immunoSEQ multiplex PCR; TCRdb keeps only in-frame clonotypes and omits some of them. The sample includes around 180,000 clones, roughly 82% of them seen just once. The clonotype originates from a woman in her late teens or twenties in good health and CMV-seronegative. Sequencing was performed on PBMCs. The genes are TRBV12-5 and TRBJ1-3; D ambiguous. The CDR3 DNA reads TGTGCTAGTGGTTACTCTCTAAAAATCGACACAAGCTCTGGAAACACCATATATTTT. This codes for CASGYSLKIDTSSGNTIYF.